One and the same sample provided the 30 T cell receptor beta chains below, sequenced in a study of molecular identifiers for immune sequencing clone quantification. One entry per CDR3 protein, called by TCRdb with MiXCR from the PCR reads. This table has about 320,000 distinct CDR3 sequences, about a fifth appearing once. Sequencing used naive CD8+ T cells from blood, with Jurkat cell RNA spiked in. As for subset: FACS-sorted CD8+CD4-CCR7+CD45RA+ naive T cells. The receptors were sampled from a human donor in good health. Some libraries in this study had Jurkat cell RNA spiked in.

Remarks on this clonotype: A much larger clone differs from this one at a single base, so this may be a read error. The V call is TRBV27, the J call TRBJ1-5; no reliable D call. Germline V lookup: CDR1 MNHEY, CDR2 SMNVEV (reference sequence). The CDR3 consists of 13 residues. Written as DNA, the CDR3 is TGTGCCGGCAGTTTAGGACCCTATCAGCCCCAGCATTTT. It codes for CAGSLGPYQPQHF.

This clonotype showed up many times. The chain joins TRBV18 to TRBJ2-3; a weak D match, TRBD2 (6 bases). Trimming took 2 bases from V and 3 from J, leaving 9 bases between them. From germline, CDR1 is KGHSH and CDR2 LQKENI. This CDR3 has 14 amino acids. CDR3: CASSPGDSTDTQYF. CDR3 nucleotide sequence: TGTGCCAGCTCACCAGGGGACTCGACAGATACGCAGTATTTT.

As DNA, the CDR3 is TGTGCCAGCAGTTCCCTGGTATGGAGCGTGAGAACTGAAGCTTTCTTT. This gives the protein CASSSLVWSVRTEAFF. This chain links TRBV12-3 or TRBV12-4 with TRBJ1-1; D unclear. The CDR3 loop spans 16 amino acids. V lost 4 bases and J lost 5, with 20 bases in between.

The chain joins TRBV5-3 to TRBJ2-7; TRBD2 aligns across 13 bases. TRBV5-3 is an ORF, and what it does is uncertain. The CDR3 is 17 amino acids. V lost 8 bases, J lost 3 bases, and 14 bases stayed unmatched. DNA of the CDR3: TGTGCCAGCAGCCCAGGACTAGCGGGAGTGTTAAGCTACGAGCAGTACTTC. This translates into CASSPGLAGVLSYEQYF.

This clonotype was counted at least ten times. The J gene is TRBJ1-1, the V gene TRBV29-1; D perhaps matches TRBD1 (6 bases). Germline V CDR1 and CDR2: SQVTM, ANQGSEA. The CDR3 is 12 residues long. With 3 bases removed from V and 5 bases from J, the gap between germline ends came to 10 bases. The CDR3 DNA reads TGCAGCGTTGATCGGGGGCCAACTGAAGCTTTCTTT. This sequence encodes CSVDRGPTEAFF. Complete variable domain (other parts from reference TRBV29-1 and TRBJ1-1): SAVISQKPSRDICQRGTSLTIQCQVDSQVTMMFWYRQQPGQSLTLIATANQGSEATYESGFVIDKFPISRPNLTFSTLTVSNMSPEDSSIYLCSVDRGPTEAFFGQGTRLTVV.

This clonotype was recorded many times. The chain uses TRBV6-1 and TRBJ1-1; unclear D gene. V lost 2 bases and J 1 base, leaving 11 bases between the germline ends. CDR1 MNHNS and CDR2 SASEGT come from the germline V gene. The CDR3 totals 15 residues. The CDR3 is CASSEQHNSNTEAFF. CDR3 in DNA: TGTGCCAGCAGTGAACAGCACAACTCGAACACTGAAGCTTTCTTT.

This clonotype showed up many times. The chain employs TRBV14 and TRBJ2-7, with 9 bases aligning to TRBD2. Looked up from germline, CDR1 is SGHDN and CDR2 is FVKESK. The junction had 10 bases not matched to a gene; V was cut back by 9 bases and J by 4 bases. The length of the CDR3 is 14 residues. The CDR3 DNA reads as TGTGCCAGGATTTCAGTAGCGGGGGAATACGAGCAGTACTTC. It yields the protein CARISVAGEYEQYF. The full variable domain, with the rest looked up from reference TRBV14 and TRBJ2-7, is EAGVTQFPSHSVIEKGQTVTLRCDPISGHDNLYWYRRVMGKEIKFLLHFVKESKQDESGMPNNRFLAERTGGTYSTLKVQPAELEDSGVYFCARISVAGEYEQYFGPGTRLTVT.

Only a few counts were recorded for this clonotype. The chain has TRBV12-3 or TRBV12-4 and TRBJ1-2; no clear D gene. Deletions cut 1 base from V and 5 bases from J, with 26 bases between. This CDR3 has 19 amino acids. CDR3 amino acids: CASSLVVTQARALKYGYTF. The CDR3, as DNA: TGTGCCAGCAGTTTAGTGGTTACCCAGGCCAGAGCCCTAAAGTATGGCTACACCTTC.

This clonotype was detected ten times or more. This rearrangement joins TRBV28 to TRBJ2-7; D is unresolved. CDR3 length: 12 residues. Germline V CDR1 and CDR2: MDHEN, SYDVKM. V was cut by 4 bases and J by 5 bases, with 9 bases left in between. CDR3 residues: CASSYDTNEQYF. The CDR3 DNA follows: TGTGCCAGCAGTTATGACACTAACGAGCAGTACTTC.

This clonotype was seen ten or more times. The chain uses TRBV19 and TRBJ2-7; D is undetermined. V shed 5 bases and J shed 2 bases, with 10 bases lying between them. The CDR3 totals 13 residues. Germline loops: CDR1 LNHDA, CDR2 SQIVND (reference sequence). Here the CDR3 DNA reads TGTGCCAGTAGTCCTGGGATTGCCTACGAGCAGTACTTC. Translating it yields CASSPGIAYEQYF.

This clonotype has a count of ten or more. The chain carries TRBV6-2 or TRBV6-3 and TRBJ1-5; possible D gene TRBD1, 5 bases. Trimming shortened V by 2 bases and J by 3 bases, and 8 bases separated the two germline ends. The CDR3 covers 14 residues. Germline values: CDR1 MNHEY, CDR2 SVGEGT. The CDR3 sequence: CASSYTRANQPQHF. CDR3 bases: TGTGCCAGCAGTTACACCAGGGCCAATCAGCCCCAGCATTTT.

The table lists this clonotype with many counts. The chain uses TRBV12-3 or TRBV12-4 and TRBJ1-5, with D possibly being TRBD1 (5 bases). Trimming removed 6 bases at V and 1 base at J, with 7 bases between. The CDR3 consists of 13 residues. The CDR3 region is CASSRDSNQPQHF. CDR3 DNA: TGTGCCAGCAGCCGGGACAGCAATCAGCCCCAGCATTTT.

Only a few counts were recorded for this clonotype. The chain has TRBV7-9 and TRBJ2-3; TRBD1 is a possible D gene (6 bases). This CDR3 has 16 residues. The germline V gene encodes CDR1 SEHNR and CDR2 FQNEAQ (reference sequence). Trimming cost V 4 bases and J 4 bases, with 18 bases left between them. The DNA for the CDR3 is TGTGCCAGCAGCTCCTATCCGGACAGAGAAGCAGATACGCAGTATTTT. Protein product: CASSSYPDREADTQYF.

Details on this clonotype: No conserved phenylalanine or tryptophan is present at the end of the CDR3, so a read error is the likely explanation. This chain joins TRBV13 and TRBJ1-5; no reliable D call. Germline V lookup: CDR1 PRHDT, CDR2 FYEKMQ (reference sequence). The CDR3 is made up of 15 amino acids. V was clipped by 0 bases and J by 2 bases, with 8 bases between them. The CDR3 sequence is CASSLGSGGNQPQHL. The CDR3 bases are TGTGCCAGCAGCTTAGGCTCCGGGGGCAATCAGCCCCAGCATCTT.

This clonotype occurred many times. The rearrangement uses TRBV20-1 and TRBJ2-7, with 8 bases that match TRBD2. Germline loops: CDR1 DFQATT, CDR2 SNEGSKA (reference sequence). CDR3 length equals 15 residues. V dropped 0 bases and J dropped 0; count of bases not matched to a gene: 4. This chain's CDR3 is CSAREVGTSSYEQYF. In DNA, the CDR3 is TGCAGTGCTAGAGAAGTCGGGACTAGCTCCTACGAGCAGTACTTC.

The chain has TRBV30 and TRBJ1-1; D gene unclear. Germline-derived CDR1 and CDR2 are GTSNPN and SVGIG (reference sequence). CDR3 length: 13 residues. Trimming pared 2 bases from V and 0 bases from J, leaving 7 bases between. The CDR3 DNA is TGTGCCTGGAGTCTGGGTATGAACACTGAAGCTTTCTTT. It codes for CAWSLGMNTEAFF.

The V call is TRBV12-3 or TRBV12-4, the J call TRBJ2-3; TRBD2 agrees at 8 bases. J was trimmed by 1 base and V by 3 bases; bases with no gene match: 3. The CDR3 spans 15 residues. CDR3 nucleotide sequence: TGTGCCAGCAGTTTCCCTAGCGGGTGCACAGATACGCAGTATTTT. Its translation: CASSFPSGCTDTQYF.

This clonotype was observed a handful of times. The gene calls are TRBV19 and TRBJ1-1; D possibly corresponds to TRBD1 (5 bases). Germline V gives CDR1 LNHDA, CDR2 SQIVND (reference sequence). V dropped 6 bases and J dropped 5 bases, with 19 bases sitting between them. The CDR3 is 15 residues long. CDR3 region: CASSPGGVGYTEAFF. CDR3 in DNA: TGTGCCAGTAGCCCCGGGGGGGTCGGTTATACTGAAGCTTTCTTT.

This clonotype was counted at least ten times. V is TRBV7-9 and J is TRBJ2-1; TRBD1 aligns across 12 bases. The V gene end was trimmed by 5 bases and the J gene end by 7 bases; junction bases not matched to a gene: 6. The CDR3 has 15 amino acids. Per germline, CDR1 SEHNR and CDR2 FQNEAQ (reference sequence). CDR3 sequence (DNA): TGTGCCAGCAGCCCTCAGGGACAGGGGGCTAATGAGCAGTTCTTC. Its translation: CASSPQGQGANEQFF.

This clonotype appeared many times. V gene TRBV25-1 combines with J gene TRBJ2-7; D remains ambiguous. The V and J ends lost 4 bases and 2 bases respectively, with 9 bases between them. Germline CDR1 MGHDK, CDR2 SYGVNS. This CDR3 is built from 13 residues. CDR3 loop: CASSVGNAYEQYF. CDR3 nucleotide sequence: TGTGCCAGCAGTGTTGGGAACGCCTACGAGCAGTACTTC.

This clonotype came up once. A much larger clone sits a single nucleotide away, making a read error possible. The chain couples TRBV7-2 to TRBJ2-7; D gene unclear. Germline V gene sequence: CDR1 SGHTA, CDR2 FQGNSA. Trimming shortened V by 2 bases and J by 0 bases, and 8 bases separated the two germline ends. The CDR3 loop spans 14 amino acids. The CDR3 is CASSLFAASYEQYF. In DNA, the CDR3 is TGTGCCAGCAGCTTATTTGCGGCCTCCTACGAGCAGTACTTC.

This clonotype has a handful of counts. The rearrangement joins TRBV6-5 to TRBJ1-1; possibly TRBD1 for D (6 bases). The germline CDR1 and CDR2 sequences are MNHEY and SVGAGI. Trimming left V 6 bases short and J 2 bases short, with 13 bases between. The CDR3 consists of 14 residues. CDR3 protein: CASSWRGINTEAFF. The CDR3 nucleotides read TGTGCCAGCAGCTGGAGGGGGATTAACACTGAAGCTTTCTTT.

The gene calls are TRBV12-5 and TRBJ2-5; 7 positions agree with TRBD1. There are 14 residues in the CDR3. Per germline, CDR1 LGHNT and CDR2 FRNRAP. V was clipped by 1 base and J by 4 bases; unmatched bases: 3. DNA for the CDR3: TGTGCTAGTGGTTTGGGGCAGGGGGTAGAGACCCAGTACTTC. It is translated as CASGLGQGVETQYF.

V and J are TRBV30 and TRBJ2-7, with D unresolved. Looked up from germline, CDR1 is GTSNPN and CDR2 is SVGIG (reference sequence). CDR3 length: 15 amino acids. Trimming cost V 7 bases and J 0 bases, with 19 bases left between them. CDR3 residues: CASTAPGRASYEQYF. DNA of the CDR3: TGTGCCTCGACCGCTCCGGGCCGGGCCTCCTACGAGCAGTACTTC.

This clonotype was picked up one time. This may arise from a read error, as a much more abundant clone is one base away. This chain connects TRBV7-6 to TRBJ2-7; D perhaps matches TRBD2 (7 bases). This CDR3 contains 15 residues. Trimming took 1 base from V and 6 from J, leaving 16 bases between them. The germline CDR1 and CDR2 sequences are SGHVS and FNYEAQ. CDR3 in amino acids: CASSLDRGARREQYF. In nucleotides, the CDR3 is TGTGCCAGCAGCTTAGATCGGGGGGCGCGGCGCGAGCAGTACTTC.

On this clonotype itself: This may stem from a read error, because a much larger clone lies one nucleotide away. The V call is TRBV20-1, the J call TRBJ2-7, with TRBD2 identical over 12 bases. Germline V gene data show CDR1 as DFQATT and CDR2 as SNEGSKA (reference sequence). Unmatched junction bases numbered 4, after V lost 6 bases and J lost 4 bases. CDR3 length equals 13 residues. The CDR3 DNA reads TGCAGTGCGGTGACTAGCGGGAGTTACGAGCAGTACTTC. Its protein is CSAVTSGSYEQYF.

As regards this clonotype: A much bigger clone sits one base away, suggesting this may be a read error. The rearrangement uses TRBV5-1 and TRBJ2-7; D not resolved. The CDR3 totals 15 residues. V was cut by 4 bases and J by 2 bases, with 16 bases left in between. Germline V gives CDR1 SGHRS, CDR2 YFSETQ. CDR3 nucleotide sequence: TGCGCCAGCAGCCCAACCGCTTATGCCACCTACGAGCAGTACTTC. Its protein is CASSPTAYATYEQYF. Based on the CDR3 plus reference TRBV5-1 and TRBJ2-7, the full variable domain is KAGVTQTPRYLIKTRGQQVTLSCSPISGHRSVSWYQQTPGQGLQFLFEYFSETQRNKGNFPGRFSGRQFSNSRSEMNVSTLELGDSALYLCASSPTAYATYEQYFGPGTRLTVT.

This clonotype has a count of ten or more. The rearrangement links TRBV19 to TRBJ2-4; 9 bases are shared with TRBD2. The V and J ends lost 5 bases and 0 bases, in that order; junction bases with no gene match: 2. The CDR3 is made up of 15 amino acids. Germline CDR1 and CDR2: LNHDA and SQIVND (reference sequence). CDR3 protein: CASSLLAGAKNIQYF. Written as DNA, the CDR3 is TGTGCCAGTAGTCTACTAGCGGGAGCCAAAAACATTCAGTACTTC. The whole variable domain, filled in from reference TRBV19 and TRBJ2-4, reads DGGITQSPKYLFRKEGQNVTLSCEQNLNHDAMYWYRQDPGQGLRLIYYSQIVNDFQKGDIAEGYSVSREKKESFPLTVTSAQKNPTAFYLCASSLLAGAKNIQYFGAGTRLSVL.

Many counts were recorded for this clonotype. The V gene is TRBV29-1, the J gene TRBJ2-2; D gene ambiguous. The CDR3 extends over 12 amino acids. CDR1 is SQVTM, CDR2 ANQGSEA, per germline. The ends were cut back, 4 bases at V and 5 bases at J, with 8 bases in the middle. CDR3 region: CSVVGPTGELFF. The CDR3 nucleotides read TGCAGCGTTGTCGGCCCGACCGGGGAGCTGTTTTTT.

This clonotype was found many times. The chain joins TRBV27 to TRBJ2-7; D may correspond to TRBD1 or TRBD2 (5 bases each). Germline values: CDR1 MNHEY, CDR2 SMNVEV (reference sequence). Trimming took off 7 bases at V and 6 bases at J, with 13 bases between the two ends. The CDR3 spans 12 residues. The CDR3 loop is CASMGDGGEQYF. CDR3 bases: TGTGCCAGCATGGGGGACGGCGGCGAGCAGTACTTC.